The source of this TCR beta chain is a study of control samples from healthy donors and cancer patients. Assay: immunoSEQ multiplex PCR; the TCRdb copy retains only in-frame clones and omits some. The sample carries roughly 150,000 clones, approximately 86% recorded once. This clonotype was sampled from a man younger than 35 in good health. Sequencing used blood.

The CDR3 sequence is CAISEDSLGNTIYF. CDR3 DNA sequence: TGTGCCATCAGTGAGGACAGTCTTGGAAACACCATATATTTT. The V call is TRBV10-3, the J call TRBJ1-3; a possible D gene is TRBD1 (5 bases). This CDR3 is built from 14 residues. Germline lookup yields CDR1 ENHRY and CDR2 SYGVKD. Trimming left V 2 bases short and J 3 bases short, with 8 bases between.